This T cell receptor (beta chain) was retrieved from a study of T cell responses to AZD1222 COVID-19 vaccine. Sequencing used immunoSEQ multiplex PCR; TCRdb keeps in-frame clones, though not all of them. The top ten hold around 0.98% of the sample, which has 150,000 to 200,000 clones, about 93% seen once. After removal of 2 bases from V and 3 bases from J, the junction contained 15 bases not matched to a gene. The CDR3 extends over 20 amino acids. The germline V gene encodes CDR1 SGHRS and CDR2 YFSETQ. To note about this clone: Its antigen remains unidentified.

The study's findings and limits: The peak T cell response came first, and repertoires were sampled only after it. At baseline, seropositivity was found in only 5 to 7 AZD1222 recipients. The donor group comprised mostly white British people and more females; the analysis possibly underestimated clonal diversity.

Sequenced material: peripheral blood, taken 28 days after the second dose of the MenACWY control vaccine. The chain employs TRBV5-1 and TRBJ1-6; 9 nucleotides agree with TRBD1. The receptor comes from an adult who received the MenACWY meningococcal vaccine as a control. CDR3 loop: CASSFDSGGTGRFYNSPLHF. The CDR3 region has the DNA TGCGCCAGCAGCTTCGATTCAGGAGGGACAGGGCGCTTCTATAATTCACCCCTCCACTTT.